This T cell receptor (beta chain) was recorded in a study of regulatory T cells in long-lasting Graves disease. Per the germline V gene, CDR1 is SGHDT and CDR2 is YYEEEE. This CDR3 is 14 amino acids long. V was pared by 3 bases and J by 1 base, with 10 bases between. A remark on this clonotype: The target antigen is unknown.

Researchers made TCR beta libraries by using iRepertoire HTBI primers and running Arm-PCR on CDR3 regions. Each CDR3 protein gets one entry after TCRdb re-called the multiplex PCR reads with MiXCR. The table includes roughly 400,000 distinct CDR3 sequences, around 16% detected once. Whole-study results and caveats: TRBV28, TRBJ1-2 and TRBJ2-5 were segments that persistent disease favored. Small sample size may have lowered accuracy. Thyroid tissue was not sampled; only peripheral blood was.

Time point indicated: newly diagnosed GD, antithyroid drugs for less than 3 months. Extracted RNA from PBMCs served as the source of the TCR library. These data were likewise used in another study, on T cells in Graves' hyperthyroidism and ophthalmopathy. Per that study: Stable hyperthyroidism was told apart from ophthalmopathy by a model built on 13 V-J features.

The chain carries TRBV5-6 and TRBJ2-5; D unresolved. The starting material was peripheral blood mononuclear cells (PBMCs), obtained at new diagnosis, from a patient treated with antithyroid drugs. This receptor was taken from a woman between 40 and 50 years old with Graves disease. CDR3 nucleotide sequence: TGTGCCAGCAGCTGGAGTGGCCTCCAAGAGACCCAGTACTTC. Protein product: CASSWSGLQETQYF.